This T cell receptor (beta chain) was captured by sequencing in a study of shared clonotypes between healthy human individuals. About the research overall: CD4 naive and CD4 memory each took three plates per donor, while CD8 naive took two and CD8 memory one. Regarding the study as a whole: Naive subsets typically showed greater estimated richness than memory subsets. Limited genetic and exposure-history diversity came from having few donors.

Per the original data handling: ImmunoSEQ output held junction-only sequences without quality scores, so filtering differed. Generated by immunoSEQ multiplex PCR, the TCRdb table keeps only in-frame clones and is missing some. V and J calls and clone size are those listed in that table; D and trimming were worked out from the DNA. The sample includes roughly 300,000 clones, about 73% seen only once; the top ten take under 11%. About this clone: Its antigen remains unidentified.

This CDR3 comprises 12 residues. CDR1 is LNHDA, CDR2 SQIVND, per germline (reference sequence). Between the trimmed V and J ends, which lost 1 base and 10 bases, there was a span of 8 bases. Sequencing was performed on memory CD4+ T cells sorted from blood. As to subset: CD45RA-negative fraction. This TCR came from a man aged 25-40 years in good health. This chain uses TRBV19 with TRBJ1-5; D call uncertain. CDR3 region: CASSIGPGPQHF. The DNA for the CDR3 is TGTGCCAGTAGTATAGGTCCGGGACCCCAGCATTTT.